Each of the 30 T cell receptor beta chains below was sequenced from the same sample in a study of CD8 T cells in ankylosing spondylitis. TCRdb re-derived calls from the 5' RACE reads in MiXCR, one entry per CDR3 protein. The sample has around 150,000 distinct CDR3 sequences, roughly 10% seen once; the top ten hold around 4.3%. The sequencing input was blood, either unsorted or a sorted T cell fraction (not recorded which). Source of these receptors: a female donor with ankylosing spondylitis or in good health (not recorded which).

The sample holds many counts of this clonotype. V gene TRBV7-2 combines with J gene TRBJ1-3; no clear D. Germline CDR1 reads SGHTA; CDR2 reads FQGNSA. Trimming removed 5 bases at V and 0 bases at J, with 14 bases between. CDR3 length equals 16 residues. CDR3 nucleotide sequence: TGTGCCAGCAGCCTGAGGGCCATGTTCTCTGGAAACACCATATATTTT. Translation gives CASSLRAMFSGNTIYF. The full variable domain, with the rest looked up from reference TRBV7-2 and TRBJ1-3, is GAGVSQSPSNKVTEKGKDVELRCDPISGHTALYWYRQSLGQGLEFLIYFQGNSAPDKSGLPSDRFSAERTGGSVSTLTIQRTQQEDSAVYLCASSLRAMFSGNTIYFGEGSWLTVV.

Ten or more counts support this clonotype. The chain has TRBV5-6 and TRBJ1-2, with 8 bases identical to TRBD1. CDR3 length: 16 residues. After removal of 4 bases from V and 4 bases from J, the junction contained 12 bases not matched to a gene. The germline V gene encodes CDR1 SGHDT and CDR2 YYEEEE. CDR3 sequence reads: CASSVGTGELFYGYTF. CDR3 nucleotide sequence: TGTGCCAGCAGCGTGGGGACAGGCGAACTATTCTATGGCTACACCTTC.

The gene calls are TRBV5-1 and TRBJ2-5; 9 bases align to TRBD1. The V gene's germline CDR1 is SGHRS and CDR2 YFSETQ. Germline trimming cut 7 bases from V and 4 bases from J; bases unmatched to any gene: 5. The CDR3 loop spans 13 amino acids. CDR3 sequence: CASVGQGRETQYF. The CDR3 DNA sequence: TGCGCCAGCGTGGGACAGGGTAGAGAGACCCAGTACTTC.

In this sample, this clonotype turned up many times. The genes are TRBV29-1 and TRBJ2-3; D is unclear. The V end lost 6 bases, the J end lost 2 bases, and 18 bases lay between the germline ends. The CDR3 is made up of 15 amino acids. The germline CDR1 and CDR2 sequences are SQVTM and ANQGSEA. The DNA of the CDR3 is TGCAGCGTGCACACCCCTTGGACGGTCACAGATACGCAGTATTTT. Its translation is CSVHTPWTVTDTQYF.

The gene calls are TRBV5-1 and TRBJ2-6; TRBD1 matches at 9 bases. V lost 3 bases, J lost 2 bases, and 6 bases stayed unmatched. CDR1 and CDR2 (germline): SGHRS, YFSETQ. The CDR3 contains 17 residues. CDR3 residues: CASSWGQGGAGANVLTF. In nucleotides, the CDR3 is TGCGCCAGCAGCTGGGGACAGGGTGGAGCTGGGGCCAACGTCCTGACTTTC.

This clonotype was observed at least ten times. Here the CDR3 reads CASNNPWTSTTIYF. In nucleotides, the CDR3 is TGTGCCAGCAATAACCCCTGGACGTCGACCACCATATATTTT. This chain connects TRBV28 to TRBJ1-3; D is unclear. The ends were cut back, 7 bases at V and 9 bases at J, with 19 bases in the middle. The CDR3 runs 14 residues. Germline CDR1 and CDR2: MDHEN and SYDVKM.

V and J are TRBV20-1 and TRBJ2-5, with 8 bases identical to TRBD1. Germline CDR1 reads DFQATT; CDR2 reads SNEGSKA (reference sequence). The CDR3 is made up of 14 amino acids. Trimming at V came to 3 bases and at J to 6 bases, leaving 9 bases not matched to a gene. The CDR3 spells CSASTARGRKTQYF. For the CDR3, the DNA is TGCAGTGCTAGCACTGCCAGGGGGCGGAAGACCCAGTACTTC.

Only a few counts were recorded for this clonotype. The chain uses TRBV7-2 and TRBJ1-5, with TRBD1 as a possible D gene (5 bases). Deletions cut 5 bases from V and 3 bases from J, with 14 bases between. The CDR3 is 15 residues long. The germline V gene has CDR1 SGHTA and CDR2 FQGNSA. The DNA for the CDR3 is TGTGCCAGCAGCCCTGGGACGGGAAACAATCAGCCCCAGCATTTT. Its protein is CASSPGTGNNQPQHF.

This clonotype has only a few counts. The chain recombines TRBV6-4 with TRBJ1-5; weak D call: TRBD1 (5 bases). This CDR3 is built from 17 residues. The V gene's germline CDR1 is MRHNA and CDR2 SNTAGT. V was clipped by 6 bases and J by 1 base, with 19 bases between them. DNA of the CDR3: TGTGCCAGCAGAACCGGGACCCCGGGCCCAAGCAATCAGCCCCAGCATTTT. Protein product: CASRTGTPGPSNQPQHF.

This clonotype came up many times. The chain links TRBV7-2 to TRBJ1-5; D is uncertain. CDR3 size: 16 residues. V lost 5 bases to trimming and J lost 1 base, with 15 bases between them. The germline V gene has CDR1 SGHTA and CDR2 FQGNSA. The DNA for the CDR3 is TGTGCCAGCAGCATTACATTGGGCCGAAGCAATCAGCCCCAGCATTTT. Translation gives CASSITLGRSNQPQHF.

This clonotype was recorded many times. The V gene is TRBV5-1, the J gene TRBJ2-7; D ambiguous. Germline values: CDR1 SGHRS, CDR2 YFSETQ. This CDR3 has 11 residues. The V gene lost 4 bases and the J gene lost 6 bases, with 8 bases spanning the gap. This chain's CDR3 is CASSGDSEQYF. The CDR3 DNA follows: TGCGCCAGCAGCGGGGATTCCGAGCAGTACTTC.

This clonotype has at least ten counts. The chain uses TRBV19 and TRBJ2-2; no firm D call. CDR1 is LNHDA, CDR2 SQIVND, per germline (reference sequence). This CDR3 contains 13 residues. Trimming cost V 10 bases and J 3 bases, with 12 bases left between them. CDR3 nucleotide sequence: TGTGCCACAGCCAAGGGCGACACCGGGGAGCTGTTTTTT. Protein: CATAKGDTGELFF.

In its sample, this clonotype was seen a few times. V and J are TRBV20-1 and TRBJ2-1; a possible D gene is TRBD1 (6 bases). V lost 3 bases to trimming and J lost 12 bases, with 18 bases between them. The CDR3 covers 13 residues. Germline loops: CDR1 DFQATT, CDR2 SNEGSKA (reference sequence). The CDR3 loop reads CSARGHKPLGQFF. In DNA, the CDR3 is TGCAGTGCTAGGGGACACAAACCATTGGGGCAGTTCTTC.

This clonotype was detected ten times or more. The chain couples TRBV20-1 to TRBJ2-1, with a tentative D call TRBD2 (5 bases). Germline CDR1 and CDR2: DFQATT and SNEGSKA (reference sequence). The CDR3 extends over 11 amino acids. V was trimmed by 3 bases and J by 10 bases, leaving 10 bases between them. CDR3 residues: CSASGEREQFF. In nucleotides, the CDR3 is TGCAGTGCTAGCGGGGAACGAGAGCAGTTCTTC.

Ten or more counts support this clonotype. This rearrangement joins TRBV20-1 to TRBJ1-5; the D is unclear. The CDR3 extends over 13 amino acids. Per the germline V gene, CDR1 is DFQATT and CDR2 is SNEGSKA (reference sequence). V was cut by 3 bases and J by 5 bases, with 11 bases left in between. The CDR3 DNA sequence: TGCAGTGCTAGTTTTGGAATTGATCAGCCCCAGCATTTT. It is translated as CSASFGIDQPQHF.

This clonotype was counted ten times or more. The chain has TRBV7-8 and TRBJ1-1, with D hard to call. The germline V gene encodes CDR1 SGHVS and CDR2 FQNEAQ. The V gene lost 5 bases and the J gene lost 5 bases, with 12 bases spanning the gap. The CDR3 covers 13 residues. This CDR3 reads CASSPMEVTEAFF. As DNA, the CDR3 is TGTGCCAGCAGCCCCATGGAGGTTACTGAAGCTTTCTTT.

The table lists this clonotype with many counts. The gene calls are TRBV29-1 and TRBJ2-7, with 13 bases identical to TRBD2. From germline, CDR1 is SQVTM and CDR2 ANQGSEA. CDR3 length: 13 residues. V lost 6 bases to trimming and J lost 3 bases; unmatched junction nucleotides: 2. In DNA form, the CDR3 reads TGCAGCGTGGGGACTAGCGGGGTCTACGAGCAGTACTTC. Amino acids: CSVGTSGVYEQYF.

This clonotype was seen repeatedly, ten times or more. The V call is TRBV5-1, the J call TRBJ1-5; D not certain. This CDR3 spans 15 amino acids. In germline, CDR1 is SGHRS, CDR2 YFSETQ. V lost 3 bases and J lost 0, with 10 bases in between. The CDR3 loop is CASSSEGYSNQPQHF. DNA for the CDR3: TGCGCCAGCAGCTCCGAGGGTTATAGCAATCAGCCCCAGCATTTT.

This clonotype was detected ten times or more. The V gene is TRBV12-3 or TRBV12-4, the J gene TRBJ1-6; a possible D gene is TRBD1 (5 bases). This CDR3 is built from 14 residues. Trimming stripped 3 bases from V and 7 bases from J, with 10 bases between. In nucleotides, the CDR3 is TGTGCCAGCAGTTTTGGGGGGGGGAATTCACCCCTCCACTTT. It encodes CASSFGGGNSPLHF.

This clonotype occurred a few times. The V and J genes are TRBV12-3 or TRBV12-4 and TRBJ2-7; 7 bases match TRBD1. Trimming cost V 5 bases and J 2 bases; bases outside gene matches: 3. The CDR3 covers 13 residues. DNA for the CDR3: TGTGCCAGCAGTCCAGGGACAGCCTACGAGCAGTACTTC. The encoded protein is CASSPGTAYEQYF.

In its sample, this clonotype was seen many times. The rearrangement links TRBV30 to TRBJ1-2, with 7 bases identical to TRBD1. Germline CDR1 is GTSNPN and CDR2 is SVGIG (reference sequence). V shed 3 bases and J 2 bases; nucleotides not matched to a gene: 6. The CDR3 length is 14 residues. The CDR3 is CAWRYRGGNYGYTF. The DNA for the CDR3 is TGTGCCTGGAGGTACAGGGGCGGGAACTATGGCTACACCTTC.

This clonotype was recorded at least ten times. The gene calls are TRBV5-1 and TRBJ2-3; D is perhaps TRBD2 (6 bases). Germline assignment: CDR1 SGHRS and CDR2 YFSETQ. The CDR3 is made up of 15 amino acids. V shed 3 bases and J shed 4 bases, with 15 bases lying between them. DNA of the CDR3: TGCGCCAGCAGCTCTGGAGGGAACCTCCCAGATACGCAGTATTTT. Encoded protein: CASSSGGNLPDTQYF.

This clonotype was counted at least ten times. The rearrangement joins TRBV5-1 to TRBJ1-4; D is ambiguous. Germline V CDR1 and CDR2: SGHRS, YFSETQ. Trimming removed 0 bases from V and 7 bases from J, with 7 bases in between. The CDR3 has 13 amino acids. DNA for the CDR3: TGCGCCAGCAGCTTGGACCTTCGTGAAAAACTGTTTTTT. As protein: CASSLDLREKLFF.

This clonotype has a count of ten or more. V is TRBV2 and J is TRBJ2-3, with D unresolved. Germline V CDR1 and CDR2: SNHLY, FYNNEI. The CDR3 contains 13 residues. With 4 bases removed from V and 6 bases from J, the gap between germline ends came to 11 bases. The CDR3 coding sequence is TGTGCCAGCAGTGGTTTCTTGGGGGATACGCAGTATTTT. As protein: CASSGFLGDTQYF.

V gene TRBV7-1 combines with J gene TRBJ2-3, with D perhaps assigned TRBD1 or TRBD2 (5 bases each). TRBV7-1 is an ORF, with its function uncertain. The CDR3 is 15 residues long. With 3 bases removed from V and 3 bases from J, the gap between germline ends came to 13 bases. CDR3 sequence: CASSSGEWGTDTQYF. The CDR3 DNA sequence: TGTGCCAGCAGCTCCGGGGAGTGGGGGACAGATACGCAGTATTTT.

This rearrangement joins TRBV15 to TRBJ2-7, with a tentative D call TRBD1 (5 bases). V lost 3 bases and J 0 bases, leaving 15 bases between the germline ends. The CDR3 runs to 16 residues. The V gene's germline CDR1 is LNHNV and CDR2 YYDKDF (reference sequence). The CDR3 DNA follows: TGTGCCACCAGCAGTGATATCGACAGAAACTCCTACGAGCAGTACTTC. Its protein product is CATSSDIDRNSYEQYF. The full variable domain, in which reference TRBV15 and TRBJ2-7 provide the parts outside the CDR3, is DAMVIQNPRYQVTQFGKPVTLSCSQTLNHNVMYWYQQKSSQAPKLLFHYYDKDFNNEADTPDNFQSRRPNTSFCFLDIRSPGLGDTAMYLCATSSDIDRNSYEQYFGPGTRLTVT.

This clonotype was observed at least ten times. This rearrangement joins TRBV20-1 to TRBJ2-5; D uncertain. This CDR3 spans 12 amino acids. From germline, CDR1 is DFQATT and CDR2 SNEGSKA (reference sequence). With 3 bases removed from V and 0 bases from J, the gap between germline ends came to 5 bases. The CDR3 DNA follows: TGCAGTGCTAGGTTTAACCAAGAGACCCAGTACTTC. Encoded protein: CSARFNQETQYF.

This clonotype showed up many times. The V gene is TRBV10-3, the J gene TRBJ2-3; D is uncertain. The germline V gene has CDR1 ENHRY and CDR2 SYGVKD. The V end was cut by 0 bases, the J end by 5 bases, with 9 bases between. The CDR3 has 14 amino acids. CDR3 sequence reads: CAISESHAKDTQYF. The CDR3 bases are TGTGCCATCAGTGAGTCGCACGCCAAAGATACGCAGTATTTT.

This chain links TRBV2 with TRBJ2-1; 10 nucleotides agree with TRBD2. Germline V gene sequence: CDR1 SNHLY, CDR2 FYNNEI. V trimming: 7 bases; J trimming: 7 bases; junction bases outside the gene matches: 7. The CDR3 consists of 14 residues. The CDR3 nucleotides are TGTGCCAGCAATTCCAGCGGGGGGGGGAATGAGCAGTTCTTC. This sequence encodes CASNSSGGGNEQFF.

This clonotype appeared many times. The chain links TRBV2 to TRBJ1-1; 9 nucleotides match TRBD1. CDR1 is SNHLY, CDR2 FYNNEI, per germline. The ends lost 5 bases at V and 6 bases at J; junction bases unmatched: 13. The length of the CDR3 is 16 residues. DNA of the CDR3: TGTGCCAGCAGTAATACCGGGACAGGGACTTCCTCTGAAGCTTTCTTT. Translated, it gives CASSNTGTGTSSEAFF.